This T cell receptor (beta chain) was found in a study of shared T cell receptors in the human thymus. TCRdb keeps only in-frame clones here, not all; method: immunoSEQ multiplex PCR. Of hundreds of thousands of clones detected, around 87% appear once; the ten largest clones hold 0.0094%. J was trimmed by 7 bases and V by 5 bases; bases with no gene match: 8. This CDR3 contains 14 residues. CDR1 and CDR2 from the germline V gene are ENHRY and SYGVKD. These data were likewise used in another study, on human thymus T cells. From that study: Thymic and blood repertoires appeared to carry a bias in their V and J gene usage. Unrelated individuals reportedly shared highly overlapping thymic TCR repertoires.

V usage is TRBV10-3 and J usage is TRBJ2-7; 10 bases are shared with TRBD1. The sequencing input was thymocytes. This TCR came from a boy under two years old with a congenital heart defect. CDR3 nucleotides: TGTGCCATCAGTATTGACAGGGGGCGGCAGGAGCAGTACTTC. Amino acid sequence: CAISIDRGRQEQYF.